This TCR beta chain was recorded in a study of CD8 T cells in Susac syndrome. Points on this clonotype: Antigen unknown.

CDR3 length equals 16 residues. The germline gives CDR1 KGHDR, CDR2 SFDVKD. J was trimmed by 9 bases and V by 2 bases; bases with no gene match: 13. An amount of RNA that ranged from roughly 0.45 to 1 ug was reverse transcribed with random hexamers. TCR beta CDR3 was amplified by immunoSEQ multiplex PCR. This amplification extended across 54 Vbeta and 13 Jbeta segments. MiXCR was run by TCRdb on the immunoSEQ multiplex PCR reads, yielding one entry per CDR3 protein. Of under 200,000 distinct CDR3 sequences listed, roughly 95% were seen once; the top ten hold around 0.12%. Findings and caveats of the study: Within Susac syndrome CD4+ T cell repertoires, clonal expansion was not evident.

This chain uses TRBV24-1 with TRBJ2-5; 8 positions match TRBD1. This clonotype originated in a human donor with Susac syndrome. Material for sequencing was CD4+ T cells from PBMCs. The CDR3 DNA reads TGTGCCACCAGTGATTCCCCGGGACAGGCTTCGTTGTCCCAGTACTTC. The encoded protein is CATSDSPGQASLSQYF.